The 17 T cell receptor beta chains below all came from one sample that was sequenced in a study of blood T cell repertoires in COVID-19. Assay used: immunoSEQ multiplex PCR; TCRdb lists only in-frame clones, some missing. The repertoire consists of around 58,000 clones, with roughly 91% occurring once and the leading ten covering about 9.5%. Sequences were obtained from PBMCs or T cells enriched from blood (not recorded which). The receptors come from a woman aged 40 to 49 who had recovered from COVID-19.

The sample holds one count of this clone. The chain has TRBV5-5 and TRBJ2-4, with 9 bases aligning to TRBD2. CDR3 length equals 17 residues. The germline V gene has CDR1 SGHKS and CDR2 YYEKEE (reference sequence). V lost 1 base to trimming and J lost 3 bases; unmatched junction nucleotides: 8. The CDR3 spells CASSLPWASGDKNIQYF. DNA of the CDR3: TGTGCCAGCAGCTTGCCCTGGGCTAGCGGGGACAAAAACATTCAGTACTTC.

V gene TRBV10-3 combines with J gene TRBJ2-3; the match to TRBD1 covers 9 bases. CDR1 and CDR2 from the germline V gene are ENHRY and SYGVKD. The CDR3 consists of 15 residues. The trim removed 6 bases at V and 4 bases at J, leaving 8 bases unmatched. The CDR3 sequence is CAIREDRGGADTQYF. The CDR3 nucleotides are TGTGCCATCAGGGAGGACAGGGGAGGGGCAGATACGCAGTATTTT.

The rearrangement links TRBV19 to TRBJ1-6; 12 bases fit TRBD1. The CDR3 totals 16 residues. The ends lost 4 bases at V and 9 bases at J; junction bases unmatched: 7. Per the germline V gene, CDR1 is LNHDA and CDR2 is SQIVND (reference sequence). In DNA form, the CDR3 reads TGTGCCAGTAGTAGTCCGGGACAGGGGGCTGGTTCACCCCTCCACTTT. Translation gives CASSSPGQGAGSPLHF.

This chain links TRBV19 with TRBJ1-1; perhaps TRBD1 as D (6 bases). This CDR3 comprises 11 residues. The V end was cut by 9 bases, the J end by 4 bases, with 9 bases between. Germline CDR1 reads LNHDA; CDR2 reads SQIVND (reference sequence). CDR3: CARKGVTEAFF. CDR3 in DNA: TGTGCCAGAAAGGGGGTCACTGAAGCTTTCTTT.

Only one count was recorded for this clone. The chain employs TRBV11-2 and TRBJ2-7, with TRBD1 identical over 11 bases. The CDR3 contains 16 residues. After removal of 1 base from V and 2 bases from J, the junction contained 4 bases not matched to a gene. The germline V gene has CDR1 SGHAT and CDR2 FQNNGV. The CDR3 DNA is TGTGCCAGCAGCTTAGGCGCGGGACAGGGGGCCTACGAGCAGTACTTC. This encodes CASSLGAGQGAYEQYF.

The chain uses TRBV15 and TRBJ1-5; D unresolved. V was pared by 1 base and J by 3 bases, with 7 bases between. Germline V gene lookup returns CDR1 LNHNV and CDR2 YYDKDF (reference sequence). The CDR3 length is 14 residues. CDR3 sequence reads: CATSRGAINQPQHF. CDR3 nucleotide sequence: TGTGCCACCAGCAGAGGTGCTATCAATCAGCCCCAGCATTTT.

CDR3 DNA sequence: TGCGCCAGCAGCTTGGCCGAGGGACAGGGGGCATACGAGCAGTACTTC. This translates into CASSLAEGQGAYEQYF. The genes are TRBV5-1 and TRBJ2-7; 12 bases agree with TRBD1. V was pared by 0 bases and J by 4 bases, with 5 bases of the junction left unmatched. CDR3 length: 16 amino acids. Germline CDR1 is SGHRS and CDR2 is YFSETQ.

The CDR3 DNA sequence: TGTGCCAGCTCCCCCGGACAATCAAGCTCCTATAATTCACCCCTCCACTTT. As protein: CASSPGQSSSYNSPLHF. This chain connects TRBV27 to TRBJ1-6, with a possible D match to TRBD1 (5 bases). The CDR3 consists of 17 residues. Deletions cut 8 bases from V and 0 bases from J, with 17 bases between. Germline V gene data show CDR1 as MNHEY and CDR2 as SMNVEV (reference sequence).

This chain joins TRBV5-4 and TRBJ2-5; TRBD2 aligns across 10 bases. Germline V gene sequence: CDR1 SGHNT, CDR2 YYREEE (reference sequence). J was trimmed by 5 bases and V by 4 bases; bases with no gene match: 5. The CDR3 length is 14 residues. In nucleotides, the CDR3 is TGTGCCAGCAGCCACAGCGGGGGGGCGGAGACCCAGTACTTC. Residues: CASSHSGGAETQYF.

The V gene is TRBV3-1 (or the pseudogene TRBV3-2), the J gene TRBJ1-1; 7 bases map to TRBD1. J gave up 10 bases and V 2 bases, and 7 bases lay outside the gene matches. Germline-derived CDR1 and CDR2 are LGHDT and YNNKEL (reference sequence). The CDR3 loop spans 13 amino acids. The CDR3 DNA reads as TGTGCCAGCAGCCAACGGGACAGAAGGGGAGCTTTCTTT. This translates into CASSQRDRRGAFF.

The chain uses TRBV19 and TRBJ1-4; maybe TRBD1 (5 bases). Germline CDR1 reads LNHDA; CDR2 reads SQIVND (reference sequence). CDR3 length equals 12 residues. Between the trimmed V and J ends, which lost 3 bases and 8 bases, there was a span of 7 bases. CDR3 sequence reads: CASSIHREKLFF. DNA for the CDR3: TGTGCCAGTAGTATTCACAGGGAAAAACTGTTTTTT.

CDR3 sequence reads: CASSIGATNSGNTIYF. The DNA for the CDR3 is TGTGCCAGTAGTATAGGGGCCACCAACTCTGGAAACACCATATATTTT. The V call is TRBV19, the J call TRBJ1-3; no definite D call. This CDR3 region has 16 residues. Trimming cost V 1 base and J 0 bases, with 10 bases left between them. From germline, CDR1 is LNHDA and CDR2 SQIVND (reference sequence).

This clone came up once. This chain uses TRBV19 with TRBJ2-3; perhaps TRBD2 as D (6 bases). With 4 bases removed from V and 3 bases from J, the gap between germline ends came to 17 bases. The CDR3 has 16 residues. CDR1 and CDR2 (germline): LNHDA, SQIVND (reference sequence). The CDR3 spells CASSTRGGKGTDTQYF. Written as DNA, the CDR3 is TGTGCCAGTAGTACCCGGGGCGGGAAGGGTACAGATACGCAGTATTTT.

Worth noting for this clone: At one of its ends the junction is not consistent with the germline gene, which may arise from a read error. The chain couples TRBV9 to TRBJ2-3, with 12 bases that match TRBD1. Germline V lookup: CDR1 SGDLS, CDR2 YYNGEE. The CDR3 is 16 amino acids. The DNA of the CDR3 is TGTGCCAGTAGCGCCCCTGGGACAGGGGGCTCTGATACGCAGTATTTT. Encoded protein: CASSAPGTGGSDTQYF.

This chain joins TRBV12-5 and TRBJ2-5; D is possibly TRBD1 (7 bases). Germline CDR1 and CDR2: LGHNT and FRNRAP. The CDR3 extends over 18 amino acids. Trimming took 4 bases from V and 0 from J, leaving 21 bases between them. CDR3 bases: TGTGCTAGTGGTTCGCCCTCTGGCAGGGGGGAATACCAAGAGACCCAGTACTTC. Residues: CASGSPSGRGEYQETQYF. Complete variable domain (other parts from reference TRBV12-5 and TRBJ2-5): DARVTQTPRHKVTEMGQEVTMRCQPILGHNTVFWYRQTMMQGLELLAYFRNRAPLDDSGMPKDRFSAEMPDATLATLKIQPSEPRDSAVYFCASGSPSGRGEYQETQYFGPGTRLLVL.

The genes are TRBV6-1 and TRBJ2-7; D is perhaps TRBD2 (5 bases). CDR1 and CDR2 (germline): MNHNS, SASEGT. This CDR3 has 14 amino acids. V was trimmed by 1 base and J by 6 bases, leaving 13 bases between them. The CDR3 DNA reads TGTGCCAGCAGTGAAGAGTTGGAGGTCTCCGAGCAGTACTTC. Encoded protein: CASSEELEVSEQYF.

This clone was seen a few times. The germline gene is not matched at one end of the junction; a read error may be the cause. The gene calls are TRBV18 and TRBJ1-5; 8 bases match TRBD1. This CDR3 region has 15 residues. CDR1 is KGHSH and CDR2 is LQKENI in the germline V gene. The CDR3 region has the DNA TGTGCCAGCTCCCCACCGGGACAGGAGAATCAGCCCCAGCATTTT. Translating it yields CASSPPGQENQPQHF.